The entry that follows covers one T cell receptor beta chain sequence. Its matching antigen is unknown. The use of genomic DNA as template underpinned the TCR beta VDJ and CDR3 profiling. Using its own MiXCR run on the reads, TCRdb lists one record per CDR3 protein. This sample has about 160,000 distinct CDR3 sequences; approximately 40% occur once, and the top ten carry 0.85% to 1.3%. This specimen comes from a study of CD8+CD57+ T cells in acquired aplastic anemia. Overall study context: Quantities of DNA derived from sorted CD4+ and CD8+ cells averaged around 3 ug. Healthy donors yielded around 11 million CD4+ cell reads on average.

Whole-study results and caveats: The study identified roughly 29 CD8+ CDR3 sequences shared by patients and controls. Patient and control CD8+ Simpson's diversity was not significantly different.

Losses at the gene ends were 2 bases for V and 4 bases for J; bases not matched to a gene: 6. The germline V gene encodes CDR1 SQVTM and CDR2 ANQGSEA. This CDR3 is built from 14 residues. This clonotype was sampled from a human donor in good health. The chain couples TRBV29-1 to TRBJ1-1; TRBD1 matches 8 bases. Sequencing was performed on sorted CD4+, CD8+, or CD8+CD57+ T cells (not recorded which) from PBMCs. CDR3 DNA sequence: TGCAGCGTTGAACGGACAGGGTCGATCACTGAAGCTTTCTTT. This codes for CSVERTGSITEAFF. The whole variable domain, remainder taken from reference TRBV29-1 and TRBJ1-1, is SAVISQKPSRDICQRGTSLTIQCQVDSQVTMMFWYRQQPGQSLTLIATANQGSEATYESGFVIDKFPISRPNLTFSTLTVSNMSPEDSSIYLCSVERTGSITEAFFGQGTRLTVV.